This T cell receptor (beta chain) was captured in a study of shared clonotypes between healthy human individuals (dated by TCRdb to 2020 to 2022). The study in broad terms: A couple of women and a few men aged 18 to 49 years were included in the cohort. For each donor, CD4 naive and CD4 memory were each run on three plates, CD8 naive on two plates, and CD8 memory on one plate. Between about 0.9 and 9 billion PBMCs per donor were obtained by leukapheresis. Blood TCR repertoires of a handful of healthy adults were deeply sequenced to estimate repertoire size and the extent of clonotype sharing between individuals. Different laboratories and diverse techniques were used to prepare libraries and sequence TCR repertoires, to increase sequencing depth and limit assay-specific biases.

Healthy HIV-negative adults with no recently reported acute infections or vaccinations were included as donors. Every donor was a Caucasian adult residing in Nashville, Tennessee, USA. CD4+ T cells were enriched by magnetic negative selection; naive cells were then positively selected on CD45RA, and the negative fraction formed the memory subset. Blood was collected by leukapheresis, and PBMCs were isolated by Ficoll-Histopaque density gradient centrifugation and then cryopreserved in liquid nitrogen vapor phase. Analytical flow cytometry was used to check the purity and quantity of each magnetically sorted T cell population. Genomic DNA was isolated from every sorted fraction and measured by UV absorbance on a Nanodrop 2000c. Using the deep immunoSEQ assay, multiplex PCR amplified TCR CDR3 regions from genomic DNA. Extracted genomic DNA from each cell subset was spread evenly across all wells of several immunoSEQ 96-well plates, with each plate serving as a replicate. Each replicate PCR for sorted subsets received 200 ng genomic DNA, equal to about 29,000 T cell genomes. Purified libraries were quantified with a Qubit 3.0 fluorometer, sized on a Bioanalyzer 2100, and re-quantified with the KAPA Library Quantification kit. Every immunoSEQ 96-well plate was sequenced on a separate single-read 150-cycle Illumina NextSeq 550 flow cell. The original methods were these. Because the immunoSEQ output held only junctional sequences and lacked quality scores, the filtering could not match the filtering applied to full-length reads. To assign V/J genes and CDR3, sequences were annotated using PyIR, a Python wrapper for IgBLAST v1.9, with IMGT germline references. Reads with weak V/J assignments (E-value above 1e-6), missing CDR3, stop codons, out-of-frame junctions, or ambiguous translated residues were removed. V3J clonotypes were defined by identical inferred V gene, J gene, and CDR3 amino acid sequence. Percentage overlap between repertoires was calculated by dividing the number of shared unique clonotypes by the size of the smaller repertoire. Three approaches were used to assess repertoire richness: RTK rarefaction, the Chao1 estimator, and Recon v2.1 estimates of unobserved clonotypes. Generation probabilities for all TCRbeta clonotypes obtained by the gDNA method from a handful of donors were computed using OLGA. TCRdb obtained this table from immuneACCESS and retained in-frame rearrangements with V and J assigned. These tables miss some clones; where compared with another copy, unresolved V genes account for less than half of the shortfall, and the remainder is unexplained. That table supplies the V and J calls and clone size; D and trimming were determined from the DNA. The sample table holds roughly 1 million clones, of which more than 65% were seen once. In total, the top ten clones hold about 1.5% of the sample.

General study outcomes and caveats: Estimated clonotype richness was generally larger for naive than for memory subsets. Pairwise subsampling indicated that sequencing depth was expected to affect the degree of clonotype sharing among donors. Sharing across several donors was observed for roughly 5.4% of naive CD4, over 3% of naive CD8, roughly 2.4% of memory CD4, and about 0.39% of memory CD8 clonotypes. Sampling was restricted to blood, and TCR repertoires in tissues likely differ from the TCR repertoires found in blood. Compared with non-shared clonotypes, clonotypes shared by all four sorted-subset donors had higher generation probabilities. Because the study included a small number of donors, the genetic and exposure-history diversity represented was limited. Incomplete sequencing was indicated by rarefaction of sorted-subset datasets, despite the large sequencing depth.

About this clone itself: Its antigen specificity is not known. Per-nucleotide qualities are absent, and no much larger clonotype sits a single base away. The sample contains more than one DNA sequence encoding this CDR3.

Sample: memory CD4+ T cells sorted from blood. This specimen's cell subset or site label, interpreted: CD45RA-negative fraction. This receptor was taken from a man aged 18 to 30 in good health.

The DNA sequence is TGTGCCAGCAGTTTACAGAAGAACACTGAAGCTTTCTTT. This is translated as CASSLQKNTEAFF. The chain uses TRBV28 and TRBJ1-1; the D segment cannot be called with confidence. V and J are truncated by 2 bases and 1 base respectively, leaving an intervening sequence of 5 bases. From the cysteine up to the phenylalanine, the CDR3 has a length of 13 residues. Only the CDR3 DNA is retained, 39 bases long and in frame from the first base. According to the germline V gene, CDR1 reads MDHEN and CDR2 reads SYDVKM.